These T cell receptor beta chains were read from a single sample in a study of immune evolution from preneoplasia to lung adenocarcinoma. Using immunoSEQ multiplex PCR, the repertoire was profiled, and TCRdb retains in-frame clones only, with some absent. The sample lists roughly 6,700 clones, 75% to 90% seen once, with approximately 3.6% in the top ten. Sequencing input: FFPE invasive lung adenocarcinoma tissue. Receptors were obtained from a person aged 55-75 years with lung adenocarcinoma. CDR3s include the opening cysteine and the closing phenylalanine or tryptophan. Fields, in order: D gene, V gene, clone size, CDR3 length, J gene, CDR3 protein, CDR3 DNA. A D gene is named only where the DNA matches it firmly. For some rows the clone size is stated as once, few or many, or as a class when expanded; others skip it.

d_call: TRBD2
v_call: TRBV4-1
clone_size: few
cdr3_length: 16
j_call: TRBJ2-1
cdr3_aa: CASSQGRDSGRDEQFF
cdr3_nt: TGCGCCAGCAGCCAAGGGCGGGATAGCGGGAGAGATGAGCAGTTCTTC

d_call: .
v_call: TRBV15
clone_size: .
cdr3_length: 14
j_call: TRBJ2-3
cdr3_aa: CATSRDLLTDTQYF
cdr3_nt: TGTGCCACCAGCAGAGACCTTTTGACAGATACGCAGTATTTT

d_call: .
v_call: TRBV18
clone_size: .
cdr3_length: 16
j_call: TRBJ2-1
cdr3_aa: CASSPWGGATYNEQFF
cdr3_nt: TGTGCCAGCTCACCATGGGGCGGGGCAACCTACAATGAGCAGTTCTTC

d_call: TRBD1
v_call: TRBV10-1
clone_size: .
cdr3_length: 13
j_call: TRBJ2-1
cdr3_aa: CASSERGQNEQFF
cdr3_nt: TGCGCCAGCAGTGAAAGGGGGCAGAATGAGCAGTTCTTC

d_call: TRBD2
v_call: TRBV29-1
clone_size: .
cdr3_length: 12
j_call: TRBJ2-1
cdr3_aa: CSLGFSGTEQFF
cdr3_nt: TGCAGCCTAGGGTTTAGCGGGACTGAGCAGTTCTTC

d_call: .
v_call: TRBV28
clone_size: .
cdr3_length: 14
j_call: TRBJ2-7
cdr3_aa: CASRPSDRPYKQYF
cdr3_nt: TGTGCCAGCAGACCCTCGGACAGACCCTACAAGCAGTACTTC

d_call: TRBD2
v_call: TRBV5-1
clone_size: .
cdr3_length: 15
j_call: TRBJ2-7
cdr3_aa: CASSPDSGRTWEQYF
cdr3_nt: TGCGCCAGCAGCCCCGATAGCGGGAGAACGTGGGAGCAGTACTTC

d_call: .
v_call: TRBV11-2
clone_size: .
cdr3_length: 13
j_call: TRBJ2-3
cdr3_aa: CASSLNSPTEQYF
cdr3_nt: TGTGCCAGCAGCTTAAACAGCCCCACGGAGCAGTATTTT

d_call: TRBD2
v_call: TRBV29-1
clone_size: .
cdr3_length: 16
j_call: TRBJ2-1
cdr3_aa: CSVAQVAGGSYNEQFF
cdr3_nt: TGCAGCGTTGCCCAAGTAGCGGGAGGGTCCTACAATGAGCAGTTCTTC

d_call: TRBD2
v_call: TRBV5-4
clone_size: .
cdr3_length: 17
j_call: TRBJ2-3
cdr3_aa: CASSTRTSGAGGDTQYF
cdr3_nt: TGTGCCAGCAGCACTAGGACTAGCGGGGCGGGGGGAGATACGCAGTATTTT

d_call: .
v_call: TRBV19
clone_size: .
cdr3_length: 14
j_call: TRBJ2-7
cdr3_aa: CASSSFFEGHEQYF
cdr3_nt: TGTGCCAGTAGTTCCTTCTTCGAGGGCCACGAGCAGTACTTC

d_call: .
v_call: TRBV9
clone_size: once
cdr3_length: 13
j_call: TRBJ2-3
cdr3_aa: CASSVGSQDTQYF
cdr3_nt: TGTGCCAGCAGCGTCGGGAGCCAGGATACGCAGTATTTT

d_call: .
v_call: TRBV4-2
clone_size: .
cdr3_length: 15
j_call: TRBJ1-3
cdr3_aa: CASSQDGGEGNTIYF
cdr3_nt: TGTGCCAGCAGCCAAGACGGTGGCGAGGGAAACACCATATATTTT

d_call: .
v_call: TRBV5-1
clone_size: once
cdr3_length: 15
j_call: TRBJ2-1
cdr3_aa: CASSARAESYNEQFF
cdr3_nt: TGCGCCAGCAGCGCCCGGGCGGAATCCTACAATGAGCAGTTCTTC

d_call: TRBD1
v_call: TRBV6-5
clone_size: .
cdr3_length: 15
j_call: TRBJ1-2
cdr3_aa: CASSYSWTGLDGYTF
cdr3_nt: TGTGCCAGCAGTTACTCCTGGACAGGGCTGGATGGCTACACCTTC

d_call: TRBD2
v_call: TRBV18
clone_size: .
cdr3_length: 15
j_call: TRBJ2-1
cdr3_aa: CASSLALAGDGEQFF
cdr3_nt: TGTGCCAGCTCACTAGCCCTTGCGGGGGATGGAGAGCAGTTCTTC

d_call: .
v_call: TRBV11-3
clone_size: .
cdr3_length: 15
j_call: TRBJ1-1
cdr3_aa: CASSLGQKMNTEAFF
cdr3_nt: TGTGCCAGCAGCTTAGGACAGAAGATGAACACTGAAGCTTTCTTT

d_call: .
v_call: TRBV2
clone_size: .
cdr3_length: 13
j_call: TRBJ1-2
cdr3_aa: CASSWGQGNGYTF
cdr3_nt: TGTGCCAGCAGTTGGGGGCAGGGTAATGGCTACACCTTC

d_call: .
v_call: TRBV5-1
clone_size: .
cdr3_length: 15
j_call: TRBJ2-2
cdr3_aa: CASSPPGERVGELFF
cdr3_nt: TGCGCCAGCAGTCCTCCGGGGGAAAGGGTCGGGGAGCTGTTTTTT

d_call: .
v_call: TRBV28
clone_size: .
cdr3_length: 14
j_call: TRBJ1-5
cdr3_aa: CASSLGLESWPQHF
cdr3_nt: TGTGCCAGCAGTTTGGGCTTGGAATCATGGCCCCAGCATTTT

d_call: .
v_call: TRBV5-1
clone_size: .
cdr3_length: 13
j_call: TRBJ1-2
cdr3_aa: CASSLSTDYGYTF
cdr3_nt: TGCGCCAGCAGCTTGTCGACAGACTATGGCTACACCTTC

d_call: .
v_call: TRBV9
clone_size: .
cdr3_length: 14
j_call: TRBJ2-2
cdr3_aa: CASSVAGGTGELFF
cdr3_nt: TGTGCCAGCAGCGTAGCTGGGGGGACCGGGGAGCTGTTTTTT

d_call: .
v_call: TRBV9
clone_size: .
cdr3_length: 14
j_call: TRBJ2-7
cdr3_aa: CASSFSEASYEQYF
cdr3_nt: TGTGCCAGCAGCTTCTCGGAGGCCTCCTACGAGCAGTACTTC

d_call: TRBD1
v_call: TRBV15
clone_size: few
cdr3_length: 17
j_call: TRBJ1-5
cdr3_aa: CATSRDNRGTWVQPQHF
cdr3_nt: TGTGCCACCAGCAGAGATAACAGGGGCACATGGGTTCAGCCCCAGCATTTT

d_call: TRBD2
v_call: TRBV10-2
clone_size: few
cdr3_length: 16
j_call: TRBJ2-1
cdr3_aa: CASSESSGAGQDEQFF
cdr3_nt: TGCGCCAGCAGTGAGAGTAGCGGGGCCGGTCAGGATGAGCAGTTCTTC

d_call: .
v_call: TRBV5-1
clone_size: .
cdr3_length: 13
j_call: TRBJ2-2
cdr3_aa: CASSMTPTGELFF
cdr3_nt: TGCGCCAGCAGCATGACTCCCACCGGGGAGCTGTTTTTT

d_call: .
v_call: TRBV23-1
clone_size: few
cdr3_length: 17
j_call: TRBJ1-2
cdr3_aa: CASSPSILTNGNYGYTF
cdr3_nt: TGCGCCAGCAGTCCTTCCATCCTGACCAATGGGAACTATGGCTACACCTTC

d_call: .
v_call: TRBV4-1
clone_size: .
cdr3_length: 15
j_call: TRBJ2-7
cdr3_aa: CASSQESAKTYEQYF
cdr3_nt: TGCGCCAGCAGCCAAGAATCGGCCAAGACCTACGAGCAGTACTTC

d_call: .
v_call: TRBV10-3
clone_size: .
cdr3_length: 12
j_call: TRBJ2-1
cdr3_aa: CATRGSYNEQFF
cdr3_nt: TGTGCCACCCGGGGGTCCTACAATGAGCAGTTCTTC

d_call: TRBD1
v_call: TRBV19
clone_size: .
cdr3_length: 16
j_call: TRBJ2-7
cdr3_aa: CASSMGYRGSSYEQYF
cdr3_nt: TGTGCCAGTAGTATGGGCTACAGGGGGAGCTCCTACGAGCAGTACTTC

d_call: .
v_call: TRBV4-2
clone_size: .
cdr3_length: 13
j_call: TRBJ1-1
cdr3_aa: CASTHTGNTEAFF
cdr3_nt: TGTGCCAGCACCCACACAGGGAACACTGAAGCTTTCTTT

d_call: .
v_call: TRBV5-4
clone_size: .
cdr3_length: 15
j_call: TRBJ1-1
cdr3_aa: CASSLSQSGGTEAFF
cdr3_nt: TGTGCCAGCAGCTTGAGCCAGTCTGGGGGCACTGAAGCTTTCTTT

d_call: .
v_call: TRBV6-5
clone_size: .
cdr3_length: 13
j_call: TRBJ1-5
cdr3_aa: CASSYSGRGEQHF
cdr3_nt: TGTGCCAGCAGTTACTCCGGCAGGGGCGAACAGCATTTT

d_call: .
v_call: TRBV11-3
clone_size: .
cdr3_length: 14
j_call: TRBJ1-1
cdr3_aa: CASSLGLGLDEAFF
cdr3_nt: TGTGCCAGCAGCTTAGGTTTGGGTTTAGATGAAGCTTTCTTT

d_call: TRBD2
v_call: TRBV14
clone_size: .
cdr3_length: 20
j_call: TRBJ2-4
cdr3_aa: CASRHDKTGRASLSKNIQYF
cdr3_nt: TGTGCCAGCAGGCATGATAAGACCGGGAGGGCCTCGTTGTCCAAAAACATTCAGTACTTC

d_call: .
v_call: TRBV7-2
clone_size: .
cdr3_length: 17
j_call: TRBJ2-3
cdr3_aa: CASSPLIFLTSTDTQYF
cdr3_nt: TGTGCCAGCAGCCCGCTTATTTTCCTAACTAGCACAGATACGCAGTATTTT

d_call: .
v_call: TRBV19
clone_size: .
cdr3_length: 13
j_call: TRBJ1-5
cdr3_aa: CAGLQGRNQPQHF
cdr3_nt: TGTGCCGGACTACAGGGACGAAATCAGCCCCAGCATTTT